Listed below are T cell receptor beta chains from one sample, sequenced in a study of regulatory T cells in long-lasting Graves disease. TCRdb recomputed calls from the multiplex PCR reads with MiXCR, one row per CDR3 protein. The data hold about 220,000 distinct CDR3 sequences, with approximately 19% observed a single time. These records were also assigned to another study, of T cells in Graves' hyperthyroidism and ophthalmopathy.

The sequences come from peripheral blood mononuclear cells (PBMCs), collected at new diagnosis, from a patient treated with antithyroid drugs. Receptors were obtained from a woman aged 30 to 39 with Graves disease. Each CDR3 is given with its conserved first and last residue. Fields, in order: clone size, V gene, J gene, CDR3 length, D gene, CDR3 protein, CDR3 DNA. The D gene is left open where the match is weak. Where a row states a size, it is once, few, many or the class of an expanded clone; other rows omit it.

>many|TRBV7-9|TRBJ2-7|16|NA
CASSLESWGRPHEQYF
TGTGCCAGCAGCTTAGAATCCTGGGGGCGCCCCCACGAGCAGTACTTC
>many|TRBV11-2|TRBJ1-4|14|NA
CASSLGGEGEKLFF
TGTGCCAGCAGCTTGGGGGGAGAAGGTGAAAAACTGTTTTTT
>many|TRBV2|TRBJ2-1|14|NA
CASSEARDTQEQFF
TGTGCCAGCAGTGAAGCCCGGGACACCCAGGAGCAGTTCTTC
>many|TRBV2|TRBJ2-7|15|TRBD2
CASSGLAGGDNEQYF
TGTGCCAGCTCGGGACTAGCGGGAGGAGATAACGAGCAGTACTTC
>NA|TRBV9|TRBJ1-3|17|TRBD1
CASSVTPGQDSGNTIYF
TGTGCCAGCAGCGTTACTCCAGGACAGGACTCTGGAAACACCATATATTTT
>many|TRBV29-1|TRBJ1-4|12|TRBD1
CSVGTGREKLFF
TGCAGCGTTGGGACAGGAAGAGAAAAACTGTTTTTT
>NA|TRBV10-3|TRBJ2-7|16|TRBD1
CAISESTGRGHQKLRF
TGTGCCATCAGTGAGTCGACTGGCAGGGGGCACCAAAAACTACGCTTC
>NA|TRBV10-3|TRBJ2-3|12|NA
CAIRTQADTQYF
TGTGCCATCAGAACCCAGGCAGATACGCAGTATTTT
>many|TRBV5-1|TRBJ2-1|16|NA
CASSSSRGSLINEQFF
TGCGCCAGCAGCTCCTCCCGGGGTAGTTTGATCAATGAGCAGTTCTTC
>many|TRBV28|TRBJ2-1|13|NA
CASSLFVGNEQFF
TGTGCCAGCAGTTTATTTGTTGGCAATGAGCAGTTCTTC
>NA|TRBV7-3|TRBJ2-1|14|TRBD1
CASSEPRTGGEQFF
TGTGCCAGCAGCGAACCCAGGACAGGTGGCGAGCAGTTCTTC
>NA|TRBV30|TRBJ1-4|14|TRBD1
CAWNHRGLGEKLFF
TGTGCCTGGAACCACAGGGGGTTGGGTGAAAAACTGTTTTTT